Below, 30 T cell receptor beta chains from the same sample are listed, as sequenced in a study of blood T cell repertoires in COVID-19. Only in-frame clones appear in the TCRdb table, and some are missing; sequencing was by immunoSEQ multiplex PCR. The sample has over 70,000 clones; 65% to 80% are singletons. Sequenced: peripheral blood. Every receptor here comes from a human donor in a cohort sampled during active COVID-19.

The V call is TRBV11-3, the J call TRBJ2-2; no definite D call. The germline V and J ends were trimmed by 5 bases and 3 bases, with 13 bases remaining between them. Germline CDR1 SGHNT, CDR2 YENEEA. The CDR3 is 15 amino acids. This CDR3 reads CASSPVATYTGELFF. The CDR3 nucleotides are TGTGCCAGCAGCCCGGTCGCTACCTACACCGGGGAGCTGTTTTTT. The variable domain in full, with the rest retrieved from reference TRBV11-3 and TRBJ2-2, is EAGVVQSPRYKIIEKKQPVAFWCNPISGHNTLYWYLQNLGQGPELLIRYENEEAVDDSQLPKDRFSAERLKGVDSTLKIQPAELGDSAVYLCASSPVATYTGELFFGEGSRLTVL.

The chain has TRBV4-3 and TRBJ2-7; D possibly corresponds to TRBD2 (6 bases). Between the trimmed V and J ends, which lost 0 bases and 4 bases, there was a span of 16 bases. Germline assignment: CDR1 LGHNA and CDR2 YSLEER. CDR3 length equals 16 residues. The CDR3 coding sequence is TGCGCCAGCAGCCAAGAACGGGGACTCGAAGGTTACGAGCAGTACTTC. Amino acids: CASSQERGLEGYEQYF.

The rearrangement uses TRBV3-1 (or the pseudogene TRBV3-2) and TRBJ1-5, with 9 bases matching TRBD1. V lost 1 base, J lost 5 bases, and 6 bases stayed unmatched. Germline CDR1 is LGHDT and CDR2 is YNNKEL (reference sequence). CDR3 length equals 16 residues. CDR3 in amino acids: CASSQALTGGDQPQHF. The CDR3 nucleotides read TGTGCCAGCAGCCAAGCTTTAACAGGGGGCGATCAGCCCCAGCATTTT.

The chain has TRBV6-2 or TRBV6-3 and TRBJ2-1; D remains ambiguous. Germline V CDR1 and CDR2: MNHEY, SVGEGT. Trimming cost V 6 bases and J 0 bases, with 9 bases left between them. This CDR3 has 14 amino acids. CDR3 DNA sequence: TGTGCCAGCAGCGAGACTCCCTCCTACAATGAGCAGTTCTTC. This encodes CASSETPSYNEQFF.

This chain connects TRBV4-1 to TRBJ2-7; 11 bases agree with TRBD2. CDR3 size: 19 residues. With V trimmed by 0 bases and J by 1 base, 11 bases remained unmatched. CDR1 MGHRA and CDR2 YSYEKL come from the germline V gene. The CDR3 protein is CASSQDSGRAFRVSYEQYF. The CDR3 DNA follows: TGCGCCAGCAGCCAAGATAGCGGGAGGGCCTTTCGAGTATCCTACGAGCAGTACTTC.

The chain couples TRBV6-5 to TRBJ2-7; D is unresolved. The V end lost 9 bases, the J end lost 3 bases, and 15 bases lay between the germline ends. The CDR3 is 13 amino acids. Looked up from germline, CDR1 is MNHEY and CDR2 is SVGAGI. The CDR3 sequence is CARKTLTFYEQYF. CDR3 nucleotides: TGTGCCAGAAAGACACTCACATTCTACGAGCAGTACTTC.

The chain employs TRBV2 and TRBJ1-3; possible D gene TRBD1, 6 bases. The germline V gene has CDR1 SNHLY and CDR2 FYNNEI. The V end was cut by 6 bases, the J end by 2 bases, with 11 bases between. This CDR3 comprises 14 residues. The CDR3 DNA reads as TGTGCCAGCAGCCGGGCAGGGGCTGGAAACACCATATATTTT. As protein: CASSRAGAGNTIYF.

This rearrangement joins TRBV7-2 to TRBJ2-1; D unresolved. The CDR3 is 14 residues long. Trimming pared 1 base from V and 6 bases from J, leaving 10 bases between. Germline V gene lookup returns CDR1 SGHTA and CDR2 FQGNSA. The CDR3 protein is CASSLGAGFNEQFF. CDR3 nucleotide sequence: TGTGCCAGCAGCTTAGGGGCTGGCTTCAATGAGCAGTTCTTC.

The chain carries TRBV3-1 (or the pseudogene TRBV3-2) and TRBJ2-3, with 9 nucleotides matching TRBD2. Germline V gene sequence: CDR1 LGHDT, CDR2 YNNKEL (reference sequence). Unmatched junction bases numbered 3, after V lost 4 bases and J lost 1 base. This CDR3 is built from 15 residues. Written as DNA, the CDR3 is TGTGCCAGCAGCCTAGCGGGGGCGGGCACAGATACGCAGTATTTT. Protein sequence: CASSLAGAGTDTQYF.

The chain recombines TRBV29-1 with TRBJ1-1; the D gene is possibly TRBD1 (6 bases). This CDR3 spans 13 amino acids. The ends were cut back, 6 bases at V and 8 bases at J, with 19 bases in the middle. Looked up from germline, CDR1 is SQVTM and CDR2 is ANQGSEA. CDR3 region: CSVAGDLDREAFF. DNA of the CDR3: TGCAGCGTCGCAGGGGATCTAGACCGGGAAGCTTTCTTT.

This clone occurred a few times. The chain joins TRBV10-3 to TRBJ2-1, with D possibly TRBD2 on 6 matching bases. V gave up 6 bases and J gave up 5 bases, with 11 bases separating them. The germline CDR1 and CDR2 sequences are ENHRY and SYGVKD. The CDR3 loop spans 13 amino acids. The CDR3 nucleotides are TGTGCCATCAGCCGGGACTTTAACAATGAGCAGTTCTTC. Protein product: CAISRDFNNEQFF.

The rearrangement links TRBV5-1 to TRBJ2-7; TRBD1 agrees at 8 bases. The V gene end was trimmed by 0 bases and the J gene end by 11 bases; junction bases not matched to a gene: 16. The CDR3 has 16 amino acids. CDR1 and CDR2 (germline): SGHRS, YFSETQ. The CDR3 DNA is TGCGCCAGCAGCTTGGATGGTAATCGACAGGGGCCGCGGGAGTACTTC. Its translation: CASSLDGNRQGPREYF.

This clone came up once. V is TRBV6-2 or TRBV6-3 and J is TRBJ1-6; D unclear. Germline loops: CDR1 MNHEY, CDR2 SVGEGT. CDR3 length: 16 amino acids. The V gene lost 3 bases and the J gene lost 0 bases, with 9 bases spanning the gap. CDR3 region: CASSYQLSSYNSPLHF. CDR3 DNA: TGTGCCAGCAGTTATCAACTGAGCTCCTATAATTCACCCCTCCACTTT.

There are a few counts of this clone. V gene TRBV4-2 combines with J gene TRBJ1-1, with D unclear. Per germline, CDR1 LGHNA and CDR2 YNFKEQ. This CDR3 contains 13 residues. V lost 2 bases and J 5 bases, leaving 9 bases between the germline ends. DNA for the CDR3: TGTGCCAGCAGCCAATCAGAAAATACTGAAGCTTTCTTT. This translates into CASSQSENTEAFF.

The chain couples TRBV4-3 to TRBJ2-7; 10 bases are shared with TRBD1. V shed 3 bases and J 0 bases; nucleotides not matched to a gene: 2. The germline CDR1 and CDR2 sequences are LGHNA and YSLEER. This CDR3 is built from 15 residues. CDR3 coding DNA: TGCGCCAGCAGCCACCGGACAGGGGGCTCCTACGAGCAGTACTTC. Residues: CASSHRTGGSYEQYF.

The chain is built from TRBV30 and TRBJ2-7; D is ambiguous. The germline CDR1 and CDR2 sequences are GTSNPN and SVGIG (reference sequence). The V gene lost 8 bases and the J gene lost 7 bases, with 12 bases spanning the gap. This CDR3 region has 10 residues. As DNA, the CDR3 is TGTGCCAGTGGAGTTCTGGAGCAGTACTTC. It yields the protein CASGVLEQYF.

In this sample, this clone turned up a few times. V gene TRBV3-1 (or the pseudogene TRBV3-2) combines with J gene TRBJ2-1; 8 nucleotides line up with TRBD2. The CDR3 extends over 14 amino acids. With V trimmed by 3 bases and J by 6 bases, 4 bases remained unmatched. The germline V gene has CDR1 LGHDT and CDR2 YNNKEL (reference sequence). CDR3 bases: TGTGCCAGCAGCCATACGGGAGGGGGCAATGAGCAGTTCTTC. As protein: CASSHTGGGNEQFF.

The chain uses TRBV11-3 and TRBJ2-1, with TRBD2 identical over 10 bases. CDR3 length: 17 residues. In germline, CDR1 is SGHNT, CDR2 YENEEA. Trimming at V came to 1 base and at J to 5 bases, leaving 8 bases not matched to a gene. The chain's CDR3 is CASSLAGRTSGNNEQFF. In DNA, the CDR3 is TGTGCCAGCAGCTTAGCAGGCCGGACTAGCGGAAACAATGAGCAGTTCTTC.

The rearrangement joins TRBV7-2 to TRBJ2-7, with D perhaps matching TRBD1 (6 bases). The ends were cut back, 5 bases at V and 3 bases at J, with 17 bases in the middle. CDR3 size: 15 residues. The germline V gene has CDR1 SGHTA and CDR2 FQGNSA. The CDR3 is CASSTRSGQGYEQYF. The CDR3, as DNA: TGTGCCAGCAGCACCCGCTCGGGACAAGGCTACGAGCAGTACTTC.

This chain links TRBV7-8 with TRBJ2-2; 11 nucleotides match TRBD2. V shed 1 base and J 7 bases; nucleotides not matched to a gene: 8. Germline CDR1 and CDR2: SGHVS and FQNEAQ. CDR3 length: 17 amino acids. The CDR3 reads CASSLGVAGGPGGELFF. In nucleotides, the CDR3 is TGTGCCAGCAGCTTAGGGGTAGCGGGAGGGCCCGGCGGGGAGCTGTTTTTT.

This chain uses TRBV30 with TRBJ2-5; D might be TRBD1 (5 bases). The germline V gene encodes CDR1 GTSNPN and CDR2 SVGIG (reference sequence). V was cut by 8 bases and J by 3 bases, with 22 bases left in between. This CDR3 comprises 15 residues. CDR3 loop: CARQTKGLPKETQYF. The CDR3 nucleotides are TGTGCCCGACAGACGAAGGGGTTACCCAAAGAGACCCAGTACTTC.

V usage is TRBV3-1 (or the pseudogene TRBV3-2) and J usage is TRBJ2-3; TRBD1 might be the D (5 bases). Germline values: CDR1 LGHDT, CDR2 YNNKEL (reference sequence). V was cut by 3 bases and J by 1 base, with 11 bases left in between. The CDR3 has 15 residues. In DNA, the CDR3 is TGTGCCAGCAGCCACACAGGACGTCGCACAGATACGCAGTATTTT. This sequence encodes CASSHTGRRTDTQYF.

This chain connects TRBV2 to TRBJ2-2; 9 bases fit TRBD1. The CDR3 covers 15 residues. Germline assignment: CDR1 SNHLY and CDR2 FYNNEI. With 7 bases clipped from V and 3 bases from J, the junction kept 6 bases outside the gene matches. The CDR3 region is CASKGQGVDTGELFF. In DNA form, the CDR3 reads TGTGCCAGCAAGGGACAGGGCGTGGACACCGGGGAGCTGTTTTTT.

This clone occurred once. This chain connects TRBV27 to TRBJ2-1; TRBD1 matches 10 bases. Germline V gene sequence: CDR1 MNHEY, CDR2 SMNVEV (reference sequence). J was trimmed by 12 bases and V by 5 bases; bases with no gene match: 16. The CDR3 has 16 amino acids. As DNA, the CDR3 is TGTGCCAGCAGTCCCTCTGGGACAGGGGCCCGACGGGCGCAGTTCTTC. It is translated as CASSPSGTGARRAQFF.

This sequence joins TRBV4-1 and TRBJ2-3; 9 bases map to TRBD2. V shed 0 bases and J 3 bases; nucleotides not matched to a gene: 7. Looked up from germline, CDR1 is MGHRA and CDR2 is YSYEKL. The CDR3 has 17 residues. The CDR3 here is CASSQEGSLAGTDTQYF. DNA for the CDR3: TGCGCCAGCAGCCAAGAGGGCTCGCTAGCGGGAACAGATACGCAGTATTTT.

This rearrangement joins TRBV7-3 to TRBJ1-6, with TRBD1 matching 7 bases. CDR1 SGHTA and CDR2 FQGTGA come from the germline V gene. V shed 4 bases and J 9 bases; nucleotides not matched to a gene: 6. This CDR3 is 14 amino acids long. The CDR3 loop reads CASSSDRKGSPLHF. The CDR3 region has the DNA TGTGCCAGCAGCTCGGACAGGAAGGGTTCACCCCTCCACTTT.

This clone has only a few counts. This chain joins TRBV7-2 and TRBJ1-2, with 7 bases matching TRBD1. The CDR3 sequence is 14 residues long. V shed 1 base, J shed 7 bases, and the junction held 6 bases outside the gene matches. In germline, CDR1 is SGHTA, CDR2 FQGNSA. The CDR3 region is CASSLEGGAGGYTF. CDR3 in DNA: TGTGCCAGCAGCTTAGAAGGGGGCGCAGGTGGCTACACCTTC.

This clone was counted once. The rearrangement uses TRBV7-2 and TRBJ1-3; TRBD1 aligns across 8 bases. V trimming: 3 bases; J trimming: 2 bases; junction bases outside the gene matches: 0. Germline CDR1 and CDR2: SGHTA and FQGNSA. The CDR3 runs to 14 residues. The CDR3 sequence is CASSLTGAGNTIYF. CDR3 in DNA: TGTGCCAGCAGCTTGACAGGGGCTGGAAACACCATATATTTT.

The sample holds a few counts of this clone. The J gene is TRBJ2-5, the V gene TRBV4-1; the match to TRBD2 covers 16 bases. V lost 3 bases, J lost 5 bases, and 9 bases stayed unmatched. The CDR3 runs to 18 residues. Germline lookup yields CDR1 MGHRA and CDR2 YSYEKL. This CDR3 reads CASSQAGTSGRAVETQYF. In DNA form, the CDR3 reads TGCGCCAGCAGCCAGGCCGGGACTAGCGGGAGGGCCGTGGAGACCCAGTACTTC.

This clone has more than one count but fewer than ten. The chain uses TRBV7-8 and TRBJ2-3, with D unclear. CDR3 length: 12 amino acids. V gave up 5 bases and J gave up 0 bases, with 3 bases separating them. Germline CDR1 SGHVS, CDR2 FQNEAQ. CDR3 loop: CASSLSTDTQYF. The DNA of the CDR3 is TGTGCCAGCAGCCTAAGCACAGATACGCAGTATTTT.